This T cell receptor (beta chain) derives from a study of cytomegalovirus exposure and HLA in healthy donors. Both 60 Vbeta primers and 13 Jbeta primers went into the PCR. Clones were sequenced by immunoSEQ multiplex PCR, and TCRdb holds only the in-frame ones, with some missing. The table has 110,000 to 150,000 clones, roughly 80% seen once. Trimming stripped 3 bases from V and 4 bases from J, with 16 bases between. The CDR3 contains 15 residues. CDR1 SGDLS and CDR2 YYNGEE come from the germline V gene. Study-wide results and limits: A later analysis reportedly found that, within productive TCRs, an Asian-associated ancestry cluster had fewer N-insertions than the mean observed across the roughly 700 donors. Within an earlier analysis, most TCR beta V segments proved productive either about 87% or about 30% of the time. Reportedly, cytomegalovirus status was diagnosed with high sensitivity and specificity. The investigators catalogued 164 TCR beta chains as cytomegalovirus-associated.

In the case of this clone: Its antigen is not identified.

The sequenced sample was PBMCs. The chain is built from TRBV9 and TRBJ1-1; D uncertain. This clonotype was sampled from a male donor in good health and CMV-seronegative. CDR3 amino acids: CASSAEGGRGTEAFF. CDR3 nucleotide sequence: TGTGCCAGCAGCGCCGAGGGCGGTCGGGGCACTGAAGCTTTCTTT.